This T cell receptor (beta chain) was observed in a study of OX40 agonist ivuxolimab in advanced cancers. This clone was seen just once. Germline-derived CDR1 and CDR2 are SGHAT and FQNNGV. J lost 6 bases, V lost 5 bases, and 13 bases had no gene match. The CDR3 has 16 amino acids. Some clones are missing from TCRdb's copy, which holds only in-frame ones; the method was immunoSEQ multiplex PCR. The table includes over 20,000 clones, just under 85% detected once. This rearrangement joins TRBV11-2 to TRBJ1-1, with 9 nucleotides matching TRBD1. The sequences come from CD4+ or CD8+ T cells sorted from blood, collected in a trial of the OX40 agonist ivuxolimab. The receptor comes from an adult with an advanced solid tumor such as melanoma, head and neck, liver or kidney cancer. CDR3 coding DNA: TGTGCCAGCAGCCCGGGACAGGGTAACACCGGGGCTGAAGCTTTCTTT. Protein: CASSPGQGNTGAEAFF.